What follows describes a single TCR beta chain. The CDR3 is made up of 16 amino acids. Germline CDR1 KGHSH, CDR2 LQKENI. Trimming cost V 5 bases and J 0 bases; bases outside gene matches: 6. This entry is derived from a study of T cell changes during pregnancy in multiple sclerosis. Data came from immunoSEQ multiplex PCR; TCRdb stores just in-frame clones and leaves some out. The sample shows around 71,000 clones, 85% to 95% of them seen only once. The sequencing here drew on peripheral blood, taken in the third trimester of pregnancy. The origin of this receptor is a female donor with multiple sclerosis, enrolled in a pregnancy study. V usage is TRBV18 and J usage is TRBJ1-3; 8 bases agree with TRBD1. The CDR3 region is CASSWGQESSGNTIYF. Written as DNA, the CDR3 is TGTGCCAGCTCATGGGGACAGGAGAGCTCTGGAAACACCATATATTTT.